The 15 T cell receptor beta chains below all came from one sample that was sequenced in a study of patients and donors after allogeneic stem cell transplantation. TCRdb reprocessed the RT-PCR reads via MiXCR and lists one record per CDR3 protein. The sample comprises more than 850,000 distinct CDR3 sequences, about 20% of which are singletons, and 5.5% to 6.5% rests with the top ten. The sequenced sample consisted of blood, either unsorted or a sorted T cell fraction (not recorded which). The receptors come from a human donor who was either an allogeneic HSCT recipient or a stem cell or donor lymphocyte infusion donor (not recorded which). It is not recorded whose cells these are; they may come from a transplant donor.

This sequence joins TRBV24-1 and TRBJ2-7, with TRBD1 identical over 8 bases. After removal of 5 bases from V and 3 bases from J, the junction contained 8 bases not matched to a gene. This CDR3 has 15 residues. The germline V gene encodes CDR1 KGHDR and CDR2 SFDVKD. The DNA of the CDR3 is TGTGCCACCAGTGCTGGGCAGGGGGCGAACTACGAGCAGTACTTC. Its protein is CATSAGQGANYEQYF.

This clonotype has more than one count but fewer than ten. This chain uses TRBV9 with TRBJ2-4; 8 nucleotides agree with TRBD2. CDR1 and CDR2 from the germline V gene are SGDLS and YYNGEE. V lost 0 bases, J lost 8 bases, and 4 bases stayed unmatched. The CDR3 contains 14 residues. The CDR3 sequence is CASSVGHGGDIQYF. DNA of the CDR3: TGTGCCAGCAGCGTAGGACACGGGGGGGACATTCAGTACTTC.

In its sample, this clonotype was seen a few times. The CDR3 nucleotides read TGTGCCAGCAGCTTAGACGGAAGCCCCAATCAGCCCCAGCATTTT. Translated: CASSLDGSPNQPQHF. The V call is TRBV7-9, the J call TRBJ1-5; no firm D call. The CDR3 has 15 amino acids. Germline V CDR1 and CDR2: SEHNR, FQNEAQ (reference sequence). The germline V and J ends were trimmed by 1 base and 3 bases, with 10 bases remaining between them. Supplemented by reference TRBV7-9 and TRBJ1-5, the full variable domain reads DTGVSQNPRHKITKRGQNVTFRCDPISEHNRLYWYRQTLGQGPEFLTYFQNEAQLEKSRLLSDRFSAERPKGSFSTLEIQRTEQGDSAMYLCASSLDGSPNQPQHFGDGTRLSIL.

V gene TRBV6-6 combines with J gene TRBJ1-2; TRBD1 agrees at 7 bases. The ends lost 10 bases at V and 5 bases at J; junction bases unmatched: 10. The CDR3 is 13 amino acids. The V gene's germline CDR1 is MNHNY and CDR2 SVGAGI (reference sequence). In DNA form, the CDR3 reads TGTGCCACCTCAGACAGGGTGGGGTATGGCTACACCTTC. Its translation is CATSDRVGYGYTF.

The table lists this clonotype with a few counts. V gene TRBV12-3 or TRBV12-4 combines with J gene TRBJ1-4; D perhaps matches TRBD1 (5 bases). The CDR3 spans 12 residues. V was cut by 7 bases and J by 11 bases, with 14 bases left in between. DNA for the CDR3: TGTGCCAGCACCCCCTCAAAGGGGAAACTGTTTTTT. It yields the protein CASTPSKGKLFF.

V usage is TRBV5-5 and J usage is TRBJ2-7; D is undetermined. V was trimmed by 0 bases and J by 4 bases, leaving 11 bases between them. This CDR3 spans 14 amino acids. The germline V gene encodes CDR1 SGHKS and CDR2 YYEKEE (reference sequence). The CDR3 DNA reads as TGTGCCAGCAGCTTGGGGGCAGGAAGGTACGAGCAGTACTTC. It yields the protein CASSLGAGRYEQYF.

This clonotype showed up many times. This sequence joins TRBV12-3 or TRBV12-4 and TRBJ1-3, with a possible D match to TRBD1 (6 bases). This CDR3 has 16 amino acids. Deletions cut 1 base from V and 0 bases from J, with 10 bases between. This chain's CDR3 is CASSLEGQFSGNTIYF. The CDR3 coding sequence is TGTGCCAGCAGTTTAGAAGGACAGTTCTCTGGAAACACCATATATTTT.

This clonotype occurred a few times. The V gene is TRBV20-1, the J gene TRBJ2-7; no clear D. V was trimmed by 1 base and J by 2 bases, leaving 12 bases between them. From germline, CDR1 is DFQATT and CDR2 SNEGSKA (reference sequence). The CDR3 is 14 amino acids. DNA for the CDR3: TGCAGTGCTAGAGCCCATACGACCCCCTACGAGCAGTACTTC. Translated, it gives CSARAHTTPYEQYF.

This clonotype occurred a few times. The rearrangement uses TRBV20-1 and TRBJ1-2, with D tentatively TRBD1 (6 bases). In germline, CDR1 is DFQATT, CDR2 SNEGSKA (reference sequence). The CDR3 consists of 13 residues. The V end was cut by 3 bases, the J end by 6 bases, with 14 bases between. In nucleotides, the CDR3 is TGCAGTGCTAGGGCAACAGGGCGAGATGGCTACACCTTC. Protein product: CSARATGRDGYTF.

The chain recombines TRBV6-2 or TRBV6-3 with TRBJ1-2; TRBD1 agrees at 10 bases. Germline CDR1 reads MNHEY; CDR2 reads SVGEGT. The CDR3 runs 17 residues. V lost 2 bases to trimming and J lost 6 bases; unmatched junction nucleotides: 12. The CDR3 protein is CASSYPDRGRPWNGYTF. The CDR3, as DNA: TGTGCCAGCAGTTACCCAGACAGGGGGCGCCCCTGGAATGGCTACACCTTC.

This chain uses TRBV20-1 with TRBJ1-1; D ambiguous. The CDR3 has 14 residues. CDR1 is DFQATT, CDR2 SNEGSKA, per germline (reference sequence). V lost 2 bases to trimming and J lost 5 bases, with 15 bases between them. CDR3 coding DNA: TGCAGTGCTAGAAAATTAGGGATGGGTACTGAAGCTTTCTTT. This gives the protein CSARKLGMGTEAFF.

The V gene is TRBV12-3 or TRBV12-4, the J gene TRBJ2-5, with D hard to call. The CDR3 is 14 residues long. V was cut by 4 bases and J by 6 bases, with 15 bases left in between. The CDR3: CASSSEAQMKTQYF. CDR3 in DNA: TGTGCCAGCAGTTCCGAAGCCCAGATGAAGACCCAGTACTTC.

CDR3 bases: TGTGCCAGCAGTTTAGGACTGGAATACTATGGCTACACCTTC. This gives the protein CASSLGLEYYGYTF. The chain combines TRBV12-3 or TRBV12-4 with TRBJ1-2; no firm D call. V was pared by 1 base and J by 3 bases, with 9 bases between. CDR3 size: 14 residues.

The DNA of the CDR3 is TGCGCCAGCAGCCAAGGGACAGTCCGGTACAATGAGCAGTTCTTC. It codes for CASSQGTVRYNEQFF. The chain carries TRBV4-3 and TRBJ2-1; the D gene is possibly TRBD1 (6 bases). Trimming stripped 1 base from V and 4 bases from J, with 11 bases between. This CDR3 comprises 15 residues. Germline-derived CDR1 and CDR2 are LGHNA and YSLEER.

The rearrangement links TRBV7-3 to TRBJ2-5; D ambiguous. CDR1 is SGHTA and CDR2 is FQGTGA in the germline V gene. With 1 base removed from V and 4 bases from J, the gap between germline ends came to 13 bases. The CDR3 length is 15 residues. The CDR3 loop is CASSLKKGIRETQYF. CDR3 bases: TGTGCCAGCAGCTTAAAGAAGGGAATTCGAGAGACCCAGTACTTC.